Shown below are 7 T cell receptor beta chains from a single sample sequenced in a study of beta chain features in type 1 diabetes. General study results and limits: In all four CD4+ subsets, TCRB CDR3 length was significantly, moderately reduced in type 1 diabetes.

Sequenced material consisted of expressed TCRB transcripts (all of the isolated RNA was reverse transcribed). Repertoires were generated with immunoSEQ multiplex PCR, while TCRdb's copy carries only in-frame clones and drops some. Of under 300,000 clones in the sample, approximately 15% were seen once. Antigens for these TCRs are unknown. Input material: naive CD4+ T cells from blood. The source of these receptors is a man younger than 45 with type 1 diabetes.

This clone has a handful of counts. The CDR3 spells CASSEDRGGTPLHF. The DNA for the CDR3 is TGCGCCAGCAGTGAGGACAGGGGAGGTACGCCCCTCCACTTT. The V and J genes are TRBV10-2 and TRBJ1-6, with TRBD1 identical over 8 bases. Looked up from germline, CDR1 is WSHSY and CDR2 is SAAADI. Trimming cost V 2 bases and J 13 bases; bases outside gene matches: 7. This CDR3 spans 14 amino acids.

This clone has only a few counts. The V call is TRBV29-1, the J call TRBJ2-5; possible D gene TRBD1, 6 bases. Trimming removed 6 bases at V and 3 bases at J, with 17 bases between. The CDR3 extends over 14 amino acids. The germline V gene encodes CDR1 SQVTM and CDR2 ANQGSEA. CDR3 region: CSVESNRVKETQYF. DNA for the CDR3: TGCAGCGTCGAGAGTAACAGGGTGAAAGAGACCCAGTACTTC.

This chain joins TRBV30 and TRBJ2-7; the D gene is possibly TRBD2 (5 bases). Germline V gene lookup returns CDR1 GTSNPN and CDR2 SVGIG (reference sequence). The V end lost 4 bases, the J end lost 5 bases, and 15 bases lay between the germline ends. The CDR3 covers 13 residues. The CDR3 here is CAWTLGAVNEQYF. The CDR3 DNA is TGTGCCTGGACCCTGGGAGCGGTCAACGAGCAGTACTTC.

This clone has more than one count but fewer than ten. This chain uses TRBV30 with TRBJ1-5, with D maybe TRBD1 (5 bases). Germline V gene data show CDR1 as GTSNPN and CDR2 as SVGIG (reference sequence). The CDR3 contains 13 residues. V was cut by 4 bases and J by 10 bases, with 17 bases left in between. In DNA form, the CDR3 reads TGTGCCTGGACCAGGCAGGGCCAAGGACCCCAGCATTTT. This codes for CAWTRQGQGPQHF.

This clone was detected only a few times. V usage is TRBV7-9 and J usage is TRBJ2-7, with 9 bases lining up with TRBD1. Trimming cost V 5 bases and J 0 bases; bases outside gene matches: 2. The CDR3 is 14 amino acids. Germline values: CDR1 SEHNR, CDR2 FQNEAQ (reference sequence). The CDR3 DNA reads TGTGCCAGCAGCGAGGGACAGGGCTCCTACGAGCAGTACTTC. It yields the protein CASSEGQGSYEQYF.

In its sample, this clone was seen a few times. CDR3 bases: TGTGCCAGCAGCCCGTATTCGAGCTATGGCTACACCTTC. This codes for CASSPYSSYGYTF. The chain employs TRBV7-9 and TRBJ1-2; no definite D call. Trimming left V 5 bases short and J 4 bases short, with 11 bases between. The germline V gene has CDR1 SEHNR and CDR2 FQNEAQ (reference sequence). The CDR3 contains 13 residues.

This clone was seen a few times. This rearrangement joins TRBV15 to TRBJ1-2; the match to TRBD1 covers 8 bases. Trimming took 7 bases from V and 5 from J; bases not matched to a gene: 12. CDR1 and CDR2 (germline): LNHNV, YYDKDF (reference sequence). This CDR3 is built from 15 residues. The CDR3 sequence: CATTVSPGQEYGYTF. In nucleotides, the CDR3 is TGTGCCACCACCGTGTCGCCGGGACAGGAATATGGCTACACCTTC.